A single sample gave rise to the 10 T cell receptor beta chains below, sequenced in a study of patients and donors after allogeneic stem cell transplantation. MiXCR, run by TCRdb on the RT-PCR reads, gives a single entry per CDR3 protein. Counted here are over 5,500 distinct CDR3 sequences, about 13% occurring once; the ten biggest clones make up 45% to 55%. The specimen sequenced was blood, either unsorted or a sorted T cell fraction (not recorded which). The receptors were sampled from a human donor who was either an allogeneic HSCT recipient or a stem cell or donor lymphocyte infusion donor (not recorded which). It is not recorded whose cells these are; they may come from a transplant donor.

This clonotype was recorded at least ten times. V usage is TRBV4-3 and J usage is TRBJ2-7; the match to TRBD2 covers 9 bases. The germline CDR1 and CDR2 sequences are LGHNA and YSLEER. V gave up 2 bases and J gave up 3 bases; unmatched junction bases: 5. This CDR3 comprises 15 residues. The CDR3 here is CASSQLIAGVYEQYF. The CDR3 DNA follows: TGCGCCAGCAGCCAACTAATAGCGGGGGTCTACGAGCAGTACTTC.

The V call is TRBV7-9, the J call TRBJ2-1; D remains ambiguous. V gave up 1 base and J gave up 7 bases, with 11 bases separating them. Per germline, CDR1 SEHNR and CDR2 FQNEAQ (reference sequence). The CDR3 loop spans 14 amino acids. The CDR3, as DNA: TGTGCCAGCAGCTTAGGGGTGGGGTGGAATGAGCAGTTCTTC. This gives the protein CASSLGVGWNEQFF.

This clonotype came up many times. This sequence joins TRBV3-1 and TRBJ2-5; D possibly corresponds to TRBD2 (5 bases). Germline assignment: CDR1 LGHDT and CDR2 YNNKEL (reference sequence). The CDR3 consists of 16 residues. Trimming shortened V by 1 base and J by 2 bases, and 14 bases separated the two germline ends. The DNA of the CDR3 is TGTGCCAGCAGCCAAGGCCCCAGCGGATTTCAAGAGACCCAGTACTTC. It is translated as CASSQGPSGFQETQYF.

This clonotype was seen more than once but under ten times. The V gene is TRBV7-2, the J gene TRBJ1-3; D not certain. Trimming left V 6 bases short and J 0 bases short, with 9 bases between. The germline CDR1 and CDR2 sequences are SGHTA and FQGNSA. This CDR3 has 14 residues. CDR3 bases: TGTGCCAGCAGAACACAGAGCTCTGGAAACACCATATATTTT. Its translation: CASRTQSSGNTIYF.

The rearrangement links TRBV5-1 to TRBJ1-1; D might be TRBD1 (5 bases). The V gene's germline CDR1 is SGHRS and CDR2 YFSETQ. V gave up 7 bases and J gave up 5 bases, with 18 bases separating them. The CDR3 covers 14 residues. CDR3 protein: CASRPGDWGTEAFF. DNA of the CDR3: TGCGCCAGCCGCCCCGGGGATTGGGGGACTGAAGCTTTCTTT.

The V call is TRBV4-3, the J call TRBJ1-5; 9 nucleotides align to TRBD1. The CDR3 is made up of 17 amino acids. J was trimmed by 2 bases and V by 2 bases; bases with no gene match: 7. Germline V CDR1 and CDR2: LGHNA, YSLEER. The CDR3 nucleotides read TGCGCCAGCAGCCAAAACACAGGGGGCGAGGGCAATCAGCCCCAGCATTTT. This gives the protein CASSQNTGGEGNQPQHF.

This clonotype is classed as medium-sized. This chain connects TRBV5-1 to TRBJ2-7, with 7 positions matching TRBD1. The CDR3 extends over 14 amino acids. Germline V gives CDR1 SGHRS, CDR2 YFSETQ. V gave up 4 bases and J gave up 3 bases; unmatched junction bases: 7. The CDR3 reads CASSQGQVRYEQYF. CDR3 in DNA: TGCGCCAGCAGCCAAGGACAGGTCCGCTACGAGCAGTACTTC.

CDR3 protein: CASSRSPRAEAFF. The CDR3 region has the DNA TGTGCCAGTAGCAGGTCCCCCCGCGCTGAAGCTTTCTTT. The gene calls are TRBV6-4 and TRBJ1-1, with unresolved D. The CDR3 has 13 residues. Germline V CDR1 and CDR2: MRHNA, SNTAGT. V was pared by 9 bases and J by 6 bases, with 17 bases between.

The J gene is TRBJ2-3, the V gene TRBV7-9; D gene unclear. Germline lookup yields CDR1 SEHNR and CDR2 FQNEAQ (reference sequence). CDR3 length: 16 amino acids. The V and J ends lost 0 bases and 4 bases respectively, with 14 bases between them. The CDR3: CASSLAPGGKSDTQYF. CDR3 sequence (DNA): TGTGCCAGCAGCTTAGCCCCAGGCGGTAAATCAGATACGCAGTATTTT.

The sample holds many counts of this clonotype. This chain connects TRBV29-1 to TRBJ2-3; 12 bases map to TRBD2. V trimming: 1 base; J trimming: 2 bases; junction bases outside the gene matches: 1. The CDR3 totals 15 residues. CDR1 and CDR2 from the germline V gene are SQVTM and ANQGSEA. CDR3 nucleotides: TGCAGCGTTGAAGGACTAGCGGGAGACACAGATACGCAGTATTTT. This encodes CSVEGLAGDTDTQYF.